This T cell receptor beta chain was captured by sequencing in a study of Graves' ophthalmopathy and Graves' hyperthyroidism. Study information: At initial diagnosis, peripheral blood was obtained, and this preceded any treatment. Study conclusions and caveats: Prediction of ophthalmopathy progression reached about 71% sensitivity and 72% to 75% specificity.

This clonotype appeared a few times. Its antigen is not known. RNA transcripts were the template, and TCR beta CDR3 regions were amplified from them. First-round RT-PCR relied on HTBI primers, and a second-round multiplex PCR came next. TCRdb analysed the multiplex PCR reads with MiXCR anew, one entry per CDR3 protein. The table shows 260,000 or so distinct CDR3 sequences, with around 50% occurring only once. CDR1 and CDR2 (germline): SGHTA, FQGNSA. V dropped 5 bases and J dropped 5 bases, with 7 bases sitting between them. The CDR3 totals 11 residues. Ophthalmopathy donors were characterized by moderate-to-severe activity, CAS of at least 3, NOSPECS of at least 4, and duration under 3 months. PBMCs stemmed from 9 to 10 ml of fresh peripheral blood.

The chain uses TRBV7-2 and TRBJ2-7; D call uncertain. The sequenced material came from peripheral blood. This TCR came from an adult man with Graves' ophthalmopathy. Written as DNA, the CDR3 is TGTGCCAGCAGCCAGAACGACGAGCAGTACTTC. The encoded protein is CASSQNDEQYF.